The 14 T cell receptor beta chains given below trace back to one sample, sequenced in a study of blood T cell repertoires in COVID-19. Profiling relied on immunoSEQ multiplex PCR, and the TCRdb table lists in-frame clones only, not all of them. The sample lists 300,000 to 400,000 clones, roughly 88% occurring once. The specimen sequenced was peripheral blood. Receptor source: a woman in her 30s with COVID-19, enrolled during active disease.

A single count supports this clone. J is TRBJ2-7 and V is TRBV27; 9 bases line up with TRBD1. This CDR3 has 14 residues. The trim removed 5 bases at V and 4 bases at J, leaving 6 bases unmatched. CDR1 MNHEY and CDR2 SMNVEV come from the germline V gene (reference sequence). For the CDR3, the DNA is TGTGCCAGCAGTGTGACAGGGGGAGGGTACGAGCAGTACTTC. Translation gives CASSVTGGGYEQYF.

This sequence joins TRBV6-4 and TRBJ2-1, with D possibly being TRBD2 (6 bases). V lost 5 bases and J 4 bases, leaving 9 bases between the germline ends. Germline V gene sequence: CDR1 MRHNA, CDR2 SNTAGT. This CDR3 has 13 residues. The CDR3 DNA sequence: TGTGCCAGCAGTCTCGGGACTTACAATGAGCAGTTCTTC. Translating gives CASSLGTYNEQFF.

The CDR3 reads CASSEMAGKLGKLFF. The DNA for the CDR3 is TGTGCCAGCAGTGAAATGGCAGGGAAGTTAGGAAAACTGTTTTTT. The chain joins TRBV6-1 to TRBJ1-4; a weak D match, TRBD1 (5 bases). Germline V gene data show CDR1 as MNHNS and CDR2 as SASEGT. The V gene lost 2 bases and the J gene lost 10 bases, with 17 bases spanning the gap. There are 15 residues in the CDR3.

V gene TRBV5-1 combines with J gene TRBJ1-6; unclear D gene. The V end was cut by 0 bases, the J end by 8 bases, with 12 bases between. CDR3 length: 15 amino acids. CDR1 and CDR2 from the germline V gene are SGHRS and YFSETQ. CDR3 coding DNA: TGCGCCAGCAGCTTGGGGCGGCGTTACGATTCACCCCTCCACTTT. This codes for CASSLGRRYDSPLHF.

The chain joins TRBV19 to TRBJ2-5; 8 bases line up with TRBD2. After removal of 6 bases from V and 4 bases from J, the junction contained 4 bases not matched to a gene. CDR3 length: 13 amino acids. In germline, CDR1 is LNHDA, CDR2 SQIVND (reference sequence). The CDR3, as DNA: TGTGCCAGTAGAGGGGCGGGAGGAGAGACCCAGTACTTC. Translated: CASRGAGGETQYF. The full variable domain, in which reference TRBV19 and TRBJ2-5 provide the parts outside the CDR3, is DGGITQSPKYLFRKEGQNVTLSCEQNLNHDAMYWYRQDPGQGLRLIYYSQIVNDFQKGDIAEGYSVSREKKESFPLTVTSAQKNPTAFYLCASRGAGGETQYFGPGTRLLVL.

The rearrangement uses TRBV30 and TRBJ2-7, with TRBD1 matching 7 bases. V lost 2 bases and J lost 2; bases outside the gene matches: 12. The CDR3 has 16 amino acids. The V gene's germline CDR1 is GTSNPN and CDR2 SVGIG (reference sequence). CDR3 coding DNA: TGTGCCTGGAGTTCGGGCCGGACAGGTAACCCCTACGAGCAGTACTTC. The encoded protein is CAWSSGRTGNPYEQYF. The full variable domain, its missing parts supplied by reference TRBV30 and TRBJ2-7, is SQTIHQWPATLVQPVGSPLSLECTVEGTSNPNLYWYRQAAGRGLQLLFYSVGIGQISSEVPQNLSASRPQDRQFILSSKKLLLSDSGFYLCAWSSGRTGNPYEQYFGPGTRLTVT.

This chain joins TRBV5-1 and TRBJ2-3, with TRBD2 matching 8 bases. Germline lookup yields CDR1 SGHRS and CDR2 YFSETQ. The trim removed 2 bases at V and 2 bases at J, leaving 4 bases unmatched. The CDR3 totals 15 residues. In DNA, the CDR3 is TGCGCCAGCAGCTTCGCCGGGAGGGTCACAGATACGCAGTATTTT. This sequence encodes CASSFAGRVTDTQYF.

The rearrangement uses TRBV29-1 and TRBJ2-7, with 8 bases matching TRBD1. From germline, CDR1 is SQVTM and CDR2 ANQGSEA. The CDR3 contains 13 residues. With 1 base clipped from V and 7 bases from J, the junction kept 6 bases outside the gene matches. CDR3 in amino acids: CSVEGQGKEEQYF. DNA of the CDR3: TGCAGCGTTGAAGGACAGGGGAAGGAGGAGCAGTACTTC.

The V call is TRBV11-3, the J call TRBJ2-1; possible D gene TRBD2, 6 bases. The CDR3 is 17 amino acids. Trimming cost V 4 bases and J 2 bases, with 18 bases left between them. The germline V gene has CDR1 SGHNT and CDR2 YENEEA. This CDR3 reads CASSSRDGVGPYNEQFF. The DNA for the CDR3 is TGTGCCAGCAGCTCGCGGGATGGAGTGGGCCCCTACAATGAGCAGTTCTTC.

The chain uses TRBV7-3 and TRBJ2-3, with D possibly being TRBD1 (5 bases). Between the trimmed V and J ends, which lost 2 bases and 1 base, there was a span of 13 bases. Per the germline V gene, CDR1 is SGHTA and CDR2 is FQGTGA. CDR3 length: 16 residues. The CDR3 DNA is TGTGCCAGCAGCTTAGGTCGTCCGACAGGCACAGATACGCAGTATTTT. It specifies CASSLGRPTGTDTQYF. Variable domain in full (rest from reference TRBV7-3 and TRBJ2-3): GAGVSQTPSNKVTEKGKYVELRCDPISGHTALYWYRQSLGQGPEFLIYFQGTGAADDSGLPNDRFFAVRPEGSVSTLKIQRTERGDSAVYLCASSLGRPTGTDTQYFGPGTRLTVL.

This clone was counted many times. This chain connects TRBV30 to TRBJ2-3, with 10 positions matching TRBD2. The CDR3 is made up of 15 amino acids. The V gene end was trimmed by 1 base and the J gene end by 4 bases; junction bases not matched to a gene: 5. The germline gives CDR1 GTSNPN, CDR2 SVGIG (reference sequence). CDR3 coding DNA: TGTGCCTGGAGTGCCCTAGCGGGAGACGCAGATACGCAGTATTTT. The encoded protein is CAWSALAGDADTQYF. The full variable domain, with the rest looked up from reference TRBV30 and TRBJ2-3, is SQTIHQWPATLVQPVGSPLSLECTVEGTSNPNLYWYRQAAGRGLQLLFYSVGIGQISSEVPQNLSASRPQDRQFILSSKKLLLSDSGFYLCAWSALAGDADTQYFGPGTRLTVL.

The V and J genes are TRBV7-2 and TRBJ2-5, with 14 bases lining up with TRBD2. V lost 4 bases, J lost 5 bases, and 3 bases stayed unmatched. Germline values: CDR1 SGHTA, CDR2 FQGNSA. The CDR3 loop spans 15 amino acids. The CDR3 here is CASSSRTSGRETQYF. In DNA, the CDR3 is TGTGCCAGCAGCTCCAGGACTAGCGGGAGGGAGACCCAGTACTTC.

The rearrangement uses TRBV7-6 and TRBJ2-7, with a possible D match to TRBD2 (7 bases). Trimming took 5 bases from V and 7 from J, leaving 21 bases between them. There are 15 residues in the CDR3. CDR1 is SGHVS and CDR2 is FNYEAQ in the germline V gene. This CDR3 reads CASSQGSGKGGEQYF. The CDR3 nucleotides read TGTGCCAGCAGCCAGGGGAGCGGGAAAGGTGGGGAGCAGTACTTC.

V gene TRBV5-6 combines with J gene TRBJ1-1, with D perhaps matching TRBD1 (5 bases). The CDR3 is made up of 16 amino acids. Germline lookup yields CDR1 SGHDT and CDR2 YYEEEE. Trimming took off 6 bases at V and 0 bases at J, with 18 bases between the two ends. The CDR3 loop reads CASTLGQATLNTEAFF. The CDR3 DNA sequence: TGTGCCAGCACCCTGGGGCAGGCAACCTTGAACACTGAAGCTTTCTTT.